This T cell receptor (beta chain) came from a study of cytomegalovirus exposure and HLA in healthy donors (dated by TCRdb to 2017 to 2019). About the full investigation: An earlier analysis of roughly 610 of the donors reported over 250 Gb of sequence data and around 100 million unique TCR beta sequences obtained from about 170 million T cells. In an earlier analysis of 550 to 700 of the donors, high-throughput TCR beta sequencing was used to judge whether each TCR beta V gene segment behaved as functional or pseudogenic. The number of donors typed differed by locus, with roughly 620-640 for A, B, C, DRB1 and DQB1, roughly 550 for DQA1, about 610 for DPA1, and around 460 for DPB1. Roughly five DR-DQ haplotypes were treated as single units for association and clustering because of strong linkage in the cohort. The later analysis used no new phenotypic data to find candidate immune exposures, relying instead on TCR beta sequences and their occurrence across donors. Donor age, sex, ethnicity and CMV serostatus were compiled alongside the repertoire data. Besides the first cohort of more than 650 subjects, a separate validation cohort made up of 120 different subjects was used. In a later genetic analysis, genome-wide SNP genotypes for about three fifths of the roughly 670 donors were used, and that subset was treated as a discovery cohort. Roughly 300 gigabases of sequencing data and approximately 85 million unique TCR sequences were included in an early release covering around 650 HLA-typed donors. Both class I and class II loci were covered by HLA typing, at four-digit resolution. High-throughput TCR immunosequencing, statistical association of individual TCRs with disease status, and machine learning were combined to predict cytomegalovirus infection status. The study aimed to test whether cataloging public T cell receptors could reveal signatures of past pathogen exposure. Of the roughly 390 genotyped donors, around 81% fell in the genetic ancestry cluster associated with self-reported Caucasian donors. Among about 370 genotyped donors of the cohort, an average of about 220,000 unique TCR beta nucleotide sequences was sequenced per donor, of which roughly 17% were non-productive. Every repertoire in the discovery cohort had been generated on one and the same sequencing platform. The T cell repertoires of 666 subjects were profiled by immunosequencing and related to cytomegalovirus serostatus. A later analysis re-analyzed previously published TCR beta repertoires from approximately 670 donors and added high-resolution HLA genotyping to study TCR occurrence patterns.

The library relied on the immunoSEQ multiplex PCR assay. The multiplex PCR relied on a mix of 60 forward primers for TCR Vbeta segments and 13 reverse primers for TCR Jbeta segments. The CDR3 region of rearranged TCR beta genes was amplified from genomic DNA with a multiplex PCR assay. The Illumina HiSeq System was used to sequence the amplified TCR beta libraries as 87-base-pair reads. Processing in the source paper ran as follows. A later analysis counted some 80 million unique TCR beta chains across the 600 to 850 repertoires, and around 9.9 million of these chains were shared by at least two donors. Raw reads were error-corrected and collapsed into unique sequences with a nearest-neighbor algorithm that merged closely related sequences to remove PCR and sequencing errors. Alignment of CDR3 sequences to IMGT reference sequences was used to assign V, D and J gene segments. For a sequence to be retained, at least a six-nucleotide match to both a V gene segment and a J gene segment was required. Rearrangements were classified as productive when the CDR3 lacked stop codons and remained in frame with V and J, and all other rearrangements were classified as non-productive. CDR3 was defined by IMGT convention, running from the second conserved V-encoded cysteine to the conserved J-encoded phenylalanine. The earlier analysis of fewer than 700 of the donors excluded sequences that lacked an unambiguous match to a single V gene segment. In an earlier analysis of 587 of the donors, a V segment was called functional when productive rearrangements were above 56.7%, and segregating when the standard deviation between donors exceeded 5%. To diagnose cytomegalovirus status from the catalog of TCR beta chain sequences, a statistical classification framework was built. V and J gene assignment, in a later analysis, came from comparing TCR nucleotide sequences with IMGT/GENE-DB human TR gene sequences. The TCRdist pipeline was used in a later analysis to assign CDR3 sequences and most-parsimonious VDJ recombination scenarios. In a later analysis, each TCR beta chain was defined by its CDR3 amino acid sequence together with its V-gene family, and reads lacking a unique V-gene family were excluded. A later analysis removed roughly 590 highly shared, low-generation-probability nucleotide sequences to deal with suspected cross-contamination and a sequencing artifact. A later analysis calculated a clonal expansion index for each public chain from normalized within-repertoire ranks of inferred template counts. In a later analysis, generation probabilities were computed with a VDJ recombination model fitted to out-of-frame rearrangements, and the resulting probabilities were checked against IGoR. In a later analysis, hypergeometric tests were used to score TCR-TCR, TCR-HLA and TCR-CMV co-occurrence, with a repertoire-size bias correction applied to TCR pairs. In a later analysis, false discovery rates were estimated by permuting HLA or CMV assignments 20 times. A later analysis grouped co-occurring TCRs with DBSCAN, adding TCRdist sequence similarity when clustering within HLA-allele-positive subsets. Repertoires with fewer than 30,000 or more than 120,000 public chains, plus five repertoires with anomalous nucleotide sharing, were excluded from co-occurrence clustering. Entries here come from immuneACCESS through TCRdb and include only in-frame sequences with V and J called. Some clones fail to appear in such tables; in the studies checked, an unresolved V gene covers under half of the shortfall, and the cause of the remainder is unknown. From that table come the V and J calls and clone size; the DNA was used to work out D and trimming. The sample table records around 150,000 clones; about 85% of these occur just once. Approximately 2% of the sample goes to the ten largest clones.

With respect to this clone: The clone's antigen remains unknown. No qualities accompany the bases; no much larger clone lies one base away.

What the research found in general, with its limitations: An earlier analysis of approximately 570 of the donors showed that most TCR beta V segments appeared in productive rearrangements either about 90% or about 30% of the time, which broadly matched IMGT annotations. Most CMV-associated TCR beta chains appeared to be HLA-restricted in a later analysis, and the HLA associations seemed to be driven largely by CMV exposure. The study gave a list of 150 to 200 TCR beta chains associated with cytomegalovirus. In both the original and validation cohorts, the classifier was reported to diagnose cytomegalovirus status with high specificity and sensitivity. According to a later analysis, parvovirus B19, influenza, CMV and Epstein-Barr virus appeared linked to several top co-occurrence clusters. Seventeen rarely observed V segments, including chromosome 9 orphons, were excluded from the earlier analysis of some 590 of the donors because counts were too low. In vitro tests confirmed that a few of the cytomegalovirus-associated TCR beta chains recognize cytomegalovirus antigens. In a later analysis, TCR association rates were found to vary across HLA loci, with the most associated TCRs seen for DRB1 alleles and the fewest for HLA-C alleles. Presence/absence analyses assumed roughly uniform sequencing depth across donors, an assumption that may not hold. Linkage disequilibrium might explain the correlated functional status among segregating V segments, but an unknown experimental factor could not be ruled out. Because the 87-base-pair reads could not distinguish some IMGT-functional V segments, including TRBV6-2 and TRBV6-3, those segments were excluded. A later genetic analysis reported fewer N-insertions in productive TCRs among donors in an Asian-associated ancestry cluster than the roughly 650-donor mean. Strong co-occurrence of HLA alleles, especially DR and DQ, made assigning TCR associations to individual alleles difficult. HLA typing was unavailable for some donors at each locus, so association tests used only the typed subset. While some public TCRs were present in many individuals, most TCR sequences turned up only very rarely across donors. This cohort had only TCR beta chains sequenced, and the lack of alpha or paired-chain data limited which features could be detected. It was suggested by the authors that the approach could potentially be generalized to other disease states and immunological phenotypes. The sequencing pipeline was judged likely to have produced a cluster of highly shared sequence variants as a technical artifact. In a later analysis, HLA-associated TCR beta chains were found to be more clonally expanded and to have lower generation probabilities than equally common non-associated chains. A further reported finding was that TCR beta sequences accurately predicted the HLA-A and HLA-B alleles for most subjects in the first cohort. CMV serostatus was the only immune exposure information available for the cohort. V-gene and J-gene trimming of TCR beta chains was associated with a missense DCLRE1C variant in a later genetic analysis, and the association was replicated in an independent cohort. A later analysis associated about 16,000 TCR beta sequences with specific HLA alleles at a false discovery rate of 0.05.

V is trimmed back by 2 bases and J by 7 bases, and the junction contains 5 bases that no gene match accounts for. CDR1 and CDR2 were assigned from the germline V gene (reference sequence) as SGHNT and YYREEE. The CDR3, from cysteine to phenylalanine, totals 14 residues. Here the CDR3 DNA is all that survives: 42 bases in frame from base 1. The cohort comprised some 700 healthy bone marrow donors. At the time of sampling, all cohort members were nominally healthy, though unrecorded immune exposures were likely present. The donor was CMV seropositive and belonged to the group of 250 to 350 seropositive cohort members. A peripheral blood sample was collected from each donor, and TCR beta sequencing was performed on peripheral blood mononuclear cells. Genomic DNA extraction from the blood cell samples was performed with the Qiagen DNeasy Blood Extraction Kit.

Specimen: PBMCs. The chain couples TRBV5-4 to TRBJ2-7; TRBD2 aligns with 11 central bases. The TCR sequence derives from a man aged 18 to 35 in good health and CMV-seropositive. The DNA sequence follows: TGTGCCAGCAGCTTTAGCGGGGGGGCGGAAGAGCAGTACTTC. It is translated as CASSFSGGAEEQYF.